This is a list of T cell receptor beta chains from one sample in a study of blood T cells in healthy people across ages. TCRdb re-called the 5' RACE reads through MiXCR, storing one row per CDR3 protein. The data contain roughly 2 million distinct CDR3 sequences, less than 50% of them singletons. The specimen sequenced was blood. All receptors come from a woman between 40 and 55 years old in good health. CDR3s include the opening cysteine and the closing phenylalanine or tryptophan. A D gene is named only where the DNA matches it firmly. For some rows the clone size is stated as once, few or many, or as a class when expanded; others skip it.

size	D	J	V	CDR3	DNA
few	-	TRBJ2-5	TRBV4-1	CASSHGQRTAVETQYF	TGCGCCAGCAGCCACGGGCAACGGACAGCTGTAGAGACCCAGTACTTC
few	TRBD1	TRBJ1-6	TRBV4-3	CASSQSGTVGSPLHF	TGCGCCAGCAGCCAAAGTGGGACAGTAGGTTCACCCCTCCACTTT
-	TRBD2	TRBJ2-3	TRBV3-1	CASSQGLAGFTDTQYF	TGTGCCAGCAGCCAAGGTCTAGCGGGCTTCACAGATACGCAGTATTTT
few	TRBD1	TRBJ2-5	TRBV5-1	CASSPGQGRYETQYF	TGCGCCAGCAGTCCAGGACAGGGGCGGTATGAGACCCAGTACTTC
-	-	TRBJ2-4	TRBV6-5	CASRPVEDSIQYF	TGTGCCAGCAGACCGGTGGAGGACAGCATTCAGTACTTC
-	-	TRBJ1-2	TRBV11-2	CASSLAIGTRGNYGYTF	TGTGCCAGCAGCTTAGCGATCGGGACAAGGGGTAACTATGGCTACACCTTC
few	-	TRBJ2-7	TRBV6-4	CASSDSVGYEQYF	TGTGCCAGCAGTGACTCAGTAGGGTACGAGCAGTACTTC
few	TRBD2	TRBJ2-7	TRBV20-1	CSARASGLANEQYF	TGCAGTGCTAGAGCGTCGGGACTAGCGAACGAGCAGTACTTC
-	-	TRBJ1-6	TRBV12-3/TRBV12-4	CASSLLSSSNSPLHF	TGTGCCAGCAGTCTCCTAAGCAGTTCCAATTCACCCCTCCACTTT
-	-	TRBJ2-3	TRBV4-2	CASSQDPQGREDTQYF	TGTGCCAGCAGCCAAGATCCTCAGGGGCGCGAGGATACGCAGTATTTT
-	-	TRBJ2-3	TRBV5-1	CASSSPSDRPLGSTDTQYF	TGCGCCAGCAGCTCCCCGTCCGACAGGCCCCTTGGCAGCACAGATACGCAGTATTTT
-	TRBD1	TRBJ2-3	TRBV7-8	CASSRDSDGTQYF	TGTGCCAGCAGCCGGGACAGTGACGGGACGCAGTATTTT
few	-	TRBJ1-2	TRBV29-1	CSVLGPHGGYTF	TGCAGCGTCCTAGGGCCCCACGGTGGCTACACCTTC
-	TRBD1	TRBJ2-7	TRBV28	CASSSPGTGLREQYF	TGTGCCAGCAGTTCGCCCGGGACAGGGCTACGCGAGCAGTACTTC
-	-	TRBJ1-2	TRBV12-3/TRBV12-4	CASSPLGAEDYDYTF	TGTGCCAGCAGTCCTCTTGGGGCGGAAGACTATGACTACACCTTC
-	TRBD2	TRBJ2-1	TRBV4-1	CASSPHKAGGLYNEQFF	TGCGCCAGCAGCCCCCATAAAGCGGGGGGGCTATACAATGAGCAGTTCTTC
-	TRBD2	TRBJ2-1	TRBV6-2/TRBV6-3	CASRASGGALNERFF	TGTGCCAGCAGGGCTAGCGGGGGGGCCCTCAATGAGCGGTTCTTC
-	-	TRBJ2-1	TRBV4-2	CASSQVLVDEQFF	TGTGCTAGCAGCCAAGTGTTGGTAGATGAGCAGTTCTTC
few	TRBD2	TRBJ2-5	TRBV28	CASRRGGVDSETQYF	TGTGCCAGCAGGCGCGGGGGGGTTGATTCGGAGACCCAGTACTTC
-	-	TRBJ2-7	TRBV6-6	CASSNGIYEQYF	TGTGCCAGCAGCAACGGTATCTACGAGCAGTACTTC
-	TRBD1	TRBJ1-5	TRBV6-6	CASSPKTGGVGQPQHF	TGTGCCAGCAGTCCCAAGACAGGGGGCGTCGGGCAGCCCCAGCATTTT
-	-	TRBJ2-5	TRBV7-8	CACPLGLGANEQYF	TGTGCCTGCCCGTTGGGGCTTGGGGCCAATGAGCAGTACTTC
-	-	TRBJ2-5	TRBV20-1	CSAQLRVYNEQYF	TGCAGTGCGCAGCTTAGGGTGTACAATGAGCAGTACTTC
few	TRBD1	TRBJ2-5	TRBV7-9	CATTPRDRGRETQYF	TGTGCCACCACCCCAAGGGACAGGGGACGCGAGACCCAGTACTTC
-	-	TRBJ2-1	TRBV5-1	CASSPLEGRRGNEQFF	TGCGCCAGTAGCCCCTTGGAAGGCCGACGTGGCAATGAGCAGTTCTTC
-	TRBD1	TRBJ1-5	TRBV20-1	CSARVQGRSQQPQHF	TGCAGTGCCAGAGTACAGGGGCGCAGCCAGCAGCCCCAGCATTTT
-	-	TRBJ1-2	TRBV28	CASSLYGRDLDGYTF	TGTGCCAGCAGTTTATACGGCAGGGACTTGGATGGCTACACCTTC
-	-	TRBJ1-6	TRBV10-3	CAISDQGRLNSPLHF	TGTGCCATCAGTGACCAGGGACGGCTTAATTCACCCCTCCACTTT
few	-	TRBJ2-3	TRBV20-1	CSARAGTPDTQYF	TGCAGTGCTAGAGCCGGGACTCCCGATACGCAGTATTTT
-	-	TRBJ2-5	TRBV6-2/TRBV6-3	CASSRGVRQETQYF	TGTGCCAGCAGCCGAGGGGTGAGACAAGAGACCCAGTACTTC